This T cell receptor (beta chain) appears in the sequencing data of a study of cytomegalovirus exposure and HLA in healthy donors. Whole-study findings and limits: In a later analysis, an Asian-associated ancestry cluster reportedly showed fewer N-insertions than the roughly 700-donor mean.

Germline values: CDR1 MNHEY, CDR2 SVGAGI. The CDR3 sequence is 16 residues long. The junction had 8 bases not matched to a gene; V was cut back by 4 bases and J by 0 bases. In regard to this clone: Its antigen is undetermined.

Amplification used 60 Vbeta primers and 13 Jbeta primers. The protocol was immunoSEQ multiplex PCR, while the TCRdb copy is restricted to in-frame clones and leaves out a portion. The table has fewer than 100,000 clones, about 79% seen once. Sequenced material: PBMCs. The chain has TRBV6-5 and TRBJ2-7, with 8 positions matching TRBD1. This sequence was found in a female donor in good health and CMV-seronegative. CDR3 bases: TGTGCCAGCAGTTCCGTAGACAGGGGCGCCTCCTACGAGCAGTACTTC. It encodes CASSSVDRGASYEQYF.